Sequencing of this T cell receptor beta chain was carried out in a study of T-cell reconstitution after alpha-beta-depleted transplantation in children. Study outcomes and limitations: Surviving recipient cells, namely T cells and thymic progenitors, were the source of high day-60 TCRbeta diversity in some patients. The main origin of T-cell counts and diversity one year after transplant was newly produced T cells.

In regard to this clonotype: What it binds is not known.

This sample's TCRbeta library carried unique molecular identifier barcodes. TCRdb recomputed calls from the PCR reads with MiXCR, one row per CDR3 protein. Of about 240,000 distinct CDR3 sequences listed, over 20% are singletons. V lost 3 bases and J lost 3, with 9 bases in between. The CDR3 consists of 13 residues. CDR1 and CDR2 (germline): DFQATT, SNEGSKA (reference sequence). The chain recombines TRBV20-1 with TRBJ1-5; no firm D call. The source is a girl aged 2 to 10 with Fanconi anemia, due to receive a stem cell transplant. Specimen: PBMCs, collected before TCRalphabeta/CD19-depleted stem cell transplant. CDR3: CSASRLANQPQHF. DNA for the CDR3: TGCAGTGCTAGTCGGCTGGCCAATCAGCCCCAGCATTTT.